The T cell receptor (beta chain) described here comes from a study of cytomegalovirus exposure and HLA in healthy donors. Overall study results and limits: The authors later linked a missense DCLRE1C variant to TCR beta V- and J-gene trimming. Among donors in an Asian-associated ancestry cluster, a later analysis reportedly found fewer N-insertions than the roughly 610-donor mean.

Points on this clone: Its antigen is not known.

The CDR3 spans 14 residues. Germline V gene sequence: CDR1 MNHEY, CDR2 SVGAGI. The J segment lost 3 bases and the V segment lost 5 bases, leaving 5 bases of the junction unmatched. This PCR relied on a set of 60 Vbeta primers and 13 Jbeta primers. Repertoires were generated with immunoSEQ multiplex PCR, while TCRdb's copy carries only in-frame clones and drops some. This sample has around 200,000 clones, with around 68% found just once. This chain joins TRBV6-5 and TRBJ2-7, with 9 bases matching TRBD1. The sequenced sample consisted of PBMCs. This clonotype was sampled from a man between 40 and 49 years old in good health and CMV-seronegative. In nucleotides, the CDR3 is TGTGCCAGCAGTCGCCCGGGACAGGGCTACGAGCAGTACTTC. Protein sequence: CASSRPGQGYEQYF.